Listed here are 12 T cell receptor beta chains from one sample, sequenced in a study of blood T cell repertoires in COVID-19. Assay used: immunoSEQ multiplex PCR; TCRdb lists only in-frame clones, some missing. The repertoire holds under 40,000 clones, with around 91% as singletons. The sample was peripheral blood. These receptors all come from a man in his 60s with active COVID-19.

The V and J genes are TRBV15 and TRBJ1-5; no firm D call. The CDR3 runs to 13 residues. Germline CDR1 reads LNHNV; CDR2 reads YYDKDF (reference sequence). V shed 5 bases and J shed 2 bases, with 7 bases lying between them. CDR3 region: CATSGRGNQPQHF. The CDR3 DNA reads as TGTGCCACCAGCGGGAGGGGCAATCAGCCCCAGCATTTT. Complete variable domain (other parts from reference TRBV15 and TRBJ1-5): DAMVIQNPRYQVTQFGKPVTLSCSQTLNHNVMYWYQQKSSQAPKLLFHYYDKDFNNEADTPDNFQSRRPNTSFCFLDIRSPGLGDTAMYLCATSGRGNQPQHFGDGTRLSIL.

This chain joins TRBV5-8 and TRBJ1-2; D remains ambiguous. Trimming removed 0 bases from V and 3 bases from J, with 6 bases in between. There are 13 residues in the CDR3. Germline CDR1 SGHTS, CDR2 YDEGEE. The CDR3 here is CASSLASDYGYTF. Here the CDR3 DNA reads TGTGCCAGCAGCTTGGCGTCAGACTATGGCTACACCTTC.

This clone was detected once. DNA for the CDR3: TGTGCCAGCAGTGAGGTACAGGTTCGGAACACTGAAGCTTTCTTT. This gives the protein CASSEVQVRNTEAFF. The V gene is TRBV2, the J gene TRBJ1-1; possible D gene TRBD1, 5 bases. This CDR3 region has 15 residues. The V and J ends lost 3 bases and 1 base respectively, with 12 bases between them. Germline assignment: CDR1 SNHLY and CDR2 FYNNEI.

The chain employs TRBV7-2 and TRBJ1-3; TRBD1 agrees at 11 bases. The CDR3 is made up of 16 amino acids. V lost 5 bases and J lost 4; bases outside the gene matches: 7. Germline V gives CDR1 SGHTA, CDR2 FQGNSA. DNA for the CDR3: TGTGCCAGCAGCGCCGGACAGGGGGCGGGAGGAAACACCATATATTTT. This gives the protein CASSAGQGAGGNTIYF.

This rearrangement joins TRBV3-1 (or the pseudogene TRBV3-2) to TRBJ2-7, with a possible D match to TRBD2 (5 bases). V was pared by 0 bases and J by 1 base, with 37 bases between. The CDR3 sequence is 24 residues long. Looked up from germline, CDR1 is LGHDT and CDR2 is YNNKEL (reference sequence). CDR3 loop: CASSQDLFIGSASCIAGHSYEQYF. The DNA of the CDR3 is TGTGCCAGCAGCCAAGATCTCTTTATTGGTTCGGCCTCCTGTATCGCGGGTCATTCCTACGAGCAGTACTTC.

This chain connects TRBV14 to TRBJ1-2, with 8 bases that match TRBD1. Germline lookup yields CDR1 SGHDN and CDR2 FVKESK. Trimming removed 3 bases from V and 10 bases from J; junction bases left unmatched: 7. This CDR3 comprises 13 residues. The CDR3 region has the DNA TGTGCCAGCAGCCATATAGGACAGGGATACTACACCTTC. Its protein is CASSHIGQGYYTF.

V usage is TRBV5-3 and J usage is TRBJ2-7, with 7 bases fitting TRBD1. TRBV5-3 is an ORF for which the function is uncertain. CDR3 length equals 12 residues. The V gene end was trimmed by 4 bases and the J gene end by 6 bases; junction bases not matched to a gene: 4. In DNA, the CDR3 is TGTGCCAGAAGCCTGACAGGGCGCGAGCAGTACTTC. It is translated as CARSLTGREQYF.

The V and J genes are TRBV27 and TRBJ1-6; D remains ambiguous. Looked up from germline, CDR1 is MNHEY and CDR2 is SMNVEV (reference sequence). The V end was cut by 1 base, the J end by 10 bases, with 5 bases between. The CDR3 loop spans 12 amino acids. The CDR3 loop is CASSLYESPLHF. CDR3 bases: TGTGCCAGCAGTTTATACGAGTCACCCCTCCACTTT.

The rearrangement links TRBV28 to TRBJ1-2; 7 positions match TRBD1. The germline V gene encodes CDR1 MDHEN and CDR2 SYDVKM. V gave up 2 bases and J gave up 4 bases; unmatched junction bases: 4. The CDR3 has 14 amino acids. CDR3 loop: CASSLQGGPYGYTF. CDR3 in DNA: TGTGCCAGCAGTTTACAGGGGGGCCCCTATGGCTACACCTTC.

The chain carries TRBV28 and TRBJ2-7, with TRBD1 matching over 10 bases. Germline V gives CDR1 MDHEN, CDR2 SYDVKM. This CDR3 is 18 amino acids long. J lost 5 bases, V lost 5 bases, and 18 bases had no gene match. The CDR3 sequence is CASSPLTGGLRPPHEQYF. The CDR3 DNA follows: TGTGCCAGCAGTCCACTGACAGGGGGCTTGAGGCCCCCTCACGAGCAGTACTTC.

V is TRBV7-8 and J is TRBJ1-5, with 10 bases matching TRBD1. This CDR3 is 14 amino acids long. Germline CDR1 is SGHVS and CDR2 is FQNEAQ. V shed 5 bases and J 5 bases; nucleotides not matched to a gene: 3. The CDR3 DNA follows: TGTGCCAGCAGCCGGACAGGGGGAGATCAGCCCCAGCATTTT. This gives the protein CASSRTGGDQPQHF. Based on the CDR3 plus reference TRBV7-8 and TRBJ1-5, the full variable domain is GAGVSQSPRYKVAKRGQDVALRCDPISGHVSLFWYQQALGQGPEFLTYFQNEAQLDKSGLPSDRFFAERPEGSVSTLKIQRTQQEDSAVYLCASSRTGGDQPQHFGDGTRLSIL.

The genes are TRBV7-9 and TRBJ1-1; no clear D. From germline, CDR1 is SEHNR and CDR2 FQNEAQ (reference sequence). This CDR3 is built from 13 residues. Trimming took 8 bases from V and 2 from J, leaving 12 bases between them. In DNA, the CDR3 is TGTGCCAGCGGGTTGCGGTCCAACACTGAAGCTTTCTTT. Protein sequence: CASGLRSNTEAFF.